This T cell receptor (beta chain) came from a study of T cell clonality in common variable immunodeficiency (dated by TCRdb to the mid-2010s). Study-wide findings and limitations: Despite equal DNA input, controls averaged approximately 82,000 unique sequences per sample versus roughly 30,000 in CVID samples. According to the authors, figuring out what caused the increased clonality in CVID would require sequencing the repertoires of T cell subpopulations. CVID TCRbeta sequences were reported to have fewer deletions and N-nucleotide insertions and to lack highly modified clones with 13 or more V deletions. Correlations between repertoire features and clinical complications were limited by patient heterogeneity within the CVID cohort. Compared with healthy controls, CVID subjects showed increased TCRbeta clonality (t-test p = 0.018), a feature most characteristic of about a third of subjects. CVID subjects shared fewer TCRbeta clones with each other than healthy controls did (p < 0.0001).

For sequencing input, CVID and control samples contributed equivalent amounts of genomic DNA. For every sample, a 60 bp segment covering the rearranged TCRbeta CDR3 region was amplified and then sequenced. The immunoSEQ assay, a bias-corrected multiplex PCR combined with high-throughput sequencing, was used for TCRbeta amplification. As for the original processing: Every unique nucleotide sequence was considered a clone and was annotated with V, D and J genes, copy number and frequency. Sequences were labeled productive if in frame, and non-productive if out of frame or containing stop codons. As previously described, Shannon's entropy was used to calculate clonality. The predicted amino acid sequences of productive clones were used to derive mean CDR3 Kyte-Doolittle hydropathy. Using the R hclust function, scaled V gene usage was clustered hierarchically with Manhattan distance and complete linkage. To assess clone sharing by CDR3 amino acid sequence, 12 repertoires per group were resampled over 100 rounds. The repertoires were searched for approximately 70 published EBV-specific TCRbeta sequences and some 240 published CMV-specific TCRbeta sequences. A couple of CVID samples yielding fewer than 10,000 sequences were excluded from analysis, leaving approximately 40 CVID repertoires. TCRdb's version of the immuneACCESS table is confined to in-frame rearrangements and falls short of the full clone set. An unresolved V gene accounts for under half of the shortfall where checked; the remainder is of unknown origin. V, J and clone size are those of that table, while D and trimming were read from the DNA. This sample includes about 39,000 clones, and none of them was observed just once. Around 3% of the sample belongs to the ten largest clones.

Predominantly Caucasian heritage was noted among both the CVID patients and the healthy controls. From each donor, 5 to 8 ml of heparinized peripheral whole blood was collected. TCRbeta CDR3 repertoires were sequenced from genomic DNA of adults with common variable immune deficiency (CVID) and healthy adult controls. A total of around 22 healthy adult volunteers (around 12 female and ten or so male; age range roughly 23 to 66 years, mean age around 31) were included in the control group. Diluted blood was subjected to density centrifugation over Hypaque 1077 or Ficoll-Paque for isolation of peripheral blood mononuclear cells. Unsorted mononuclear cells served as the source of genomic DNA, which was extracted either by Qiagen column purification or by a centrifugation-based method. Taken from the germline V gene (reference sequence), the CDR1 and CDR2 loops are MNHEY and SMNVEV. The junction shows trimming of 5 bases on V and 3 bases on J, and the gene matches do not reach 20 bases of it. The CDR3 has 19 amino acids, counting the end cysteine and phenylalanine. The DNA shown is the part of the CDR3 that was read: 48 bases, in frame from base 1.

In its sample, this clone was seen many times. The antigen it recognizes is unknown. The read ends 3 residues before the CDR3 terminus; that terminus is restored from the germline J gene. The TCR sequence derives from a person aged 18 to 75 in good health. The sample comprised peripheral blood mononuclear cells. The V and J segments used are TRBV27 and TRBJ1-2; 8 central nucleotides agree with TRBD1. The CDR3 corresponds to CASSPGRGRGPIIYYGYTF. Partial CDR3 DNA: TGTGCCAGCAGTCCGGGGCGTGGCAGGGGGCCAATAATTTACTATGGC.